The rows below give T cell receptor beta chains drawn from one sample of a study of T cell repertoires in cytomegalovirus infection. In TCRdb, the reads were re-called with MiXCR into one record per CDR3 protein. The data contain about 740,000 distinct CDR3 sequences, under 40% of them singletons. Material: PBMCs. Source of these receptors: a human donor in good health (CMV status not recorded). Some clones in this sample may be carry-over from other donors' samples. Both conserved end residues are part of each CDR3. The D gene is left open where the match is weak. Expanded clones get a size class; other rows say once, few or many, or leave the size out.

v_gene: TRBV5-4
d_gene: TRBD2
j_gene: TRBJ2-1
abundance: -
CDR3aa: CASSSRQREGHNEQFF
CDR3nt: TGTGCCAGCAGTTCCCGGCAGCGGGAGGGCCACAATGAGCAGTTCTTC

v_gene: TRBV6-1
d_gene: TRBD1
j_gene: TRBJ2-7
abundance: -
CDR3aa: CASSEEGTGAHEQYF
CDR3nt: TGTGCCAGCAGTGAAGAAGGGACAGGGGCCCACGAGCAGTACTTC

v_gene: TRBV12-3/TRBV12-4
d_gene: TRBD1
j_gene: TRBJ2-1
abundance: many
CDR3aa: CASSRESTGRNEQFF
CDR3nt: TGTGCCAGCAGTCGAGAGTCGACAGGGCGTAATGAGCAGTTCTTC

v_gene: TRBV7-3
d_gene: TRBD1
j_gene: TRBJ2-1
abundance: -
CDR3aa: CASSLTRDRDNEQFF
CDR3nt: TGTGCCAGCAGCTTAACCAGGGACAGGGACAATGAGCAGTTCTTC

v_gene: TRBV28
d_gene: TRBD2
j_gene: TRBJ2-1
abundance: few
CDR3aa: CASSLRVLAGVYNEQFF
CDR3nt: TGTGCCAGCAGTCTGAGGGTTCTAGCGGGGGTATACAATGAGCAGTTCTTC

v_gene: TRBV20-1
d_gene: -
j_gene: TRBJ1-2
abundance: -
CDR3aa: CSARDNTGSGYTF
CDR3nt: TGCAGTGCTAGAGATAATACAGGTAGTGGCTACACCTTC

v_gene: TRBV7-8
d_gene: -
j_gene: TRBJ1-1
abundance: many
CDR3aa: CASSLASVGTEAFF
CDR3nt: TGTGCCAGCAGCTTAGCGAGTGTGGGGACTGAAGCTTTCTTT

v_gene: TRBV6-6
d_gene: -
j_gene: TRBJ1-5
abundance: -
CDR3aa: CASKTGRDQPQHF
CDR3nt: TGTGCCAGCAAAACAGGGAGGGATCAGCCCCAGCATTTT

v_gene: TRBV20-1
d_gene: TRBD1
j_gene: TRBJ1-1
abundance: few
CDR3aa: CSAPRTGTMNTEAFF
CDR3nt: TGCAGTGCTCCTAGGACAGGGACCATGAACACTGAAGCTTTCTTT

v_gene: TRBV7-2
d_gene: TRBD2
j_gene: TRBJ2-5
abundance: few
CDR3aa: CASSRYGTSGRSGQETQYF
CDR3nt: TGTGCCAGCAGCCGCTACGGGACTAGCGGGAGATCGGGGCAAGAGACCCAGTACTTC

v_gene: TRBV20-1
d_gene: TRBD2
j_gene: TRBJ2-3
abundance: -
CDR3aa: CSATSGSLTDTQYF
CDR3nt: TGCAGTGCTACTAGCGGGAGCCTCACAGATACGCAGTATTTT

v_gene: TRBV6-8
d_gene: -
j_gene: TRBJ2-3
abundance: -
CDR3aa: CASSYLKTADTQYF
CDR3nt: TGTGCCAGCAGTTACTTGAAGACCGCAGATACGCAGTATTTT

v_gene: TRBV7-3
d_gene: -
j_gene: TRBJ2-2
abundance: -
CDR3aa: CASSLHGVNTGELFF
CDR3nt: TGTGCCAGCAGCTTACACGGGGTTAACACCGGGGAGCTGTTTTTT

v_gene: TRBV19
d_gene: TRBD1
j_gene: TRBJ1-1
abundance: -
CDR3aa: CASTPRDRKKAFF
CDR3nt: TGTGCCAGTACCCCCAGGGACAGAAAGAAAGCTTTCTTT

v_gene: TRBV25-1
d_gene: TRBD1
j_gene: TRBJ2-5
abundance: -
CDR3aa: CASSELRDRGETQYF
CDR3nt: TGTGCCAGCAGTGAACTTCGGGACAGGGGTGAGACCCAGTACTTC

v_gene: TRBV7-8
d_gene: -
j_gene: TRBJ1-2
abundance: many
CDR3aa: CASSPGRTLDYGYTF
CDR3nt: TGTGCCAGCAGCCCAGGTCGCACGCTAGACTATGGCTACACCTTC

v_gene: TRBV7-9
d_gene: TRBD1
j_gene: TRBJ2-2
abundance: few
CDR3aa: CATGPRWGQKVTGELFF
CDR3nt: TGTGCGACCGGACCGAGGTGGGGACAGAAGGTAACCGGGGAGCTGTTTTTT

v_gene: TRBV28
d_gene: -
j_gene: TRBJ2-3
abundance: -
CDR3aa: CASSPMTGAGDLSTDTQYF
CDR3nt: TGTGCCAGCAGCCCCATGACCGGAGCTGGCGACCTAAGCACAGATACGCAGTATTTT

v_gene: TRBV5-5
d_gene: -
j_gene: TRBJ2-1
abundance: -
CDR3aa: CASSFGGMENYNEQFF
CDR3nt: TGTGCCAGCAGCTTCGGCGGGATGGAGAACTACAATGAGCAGTTCTTC

v_gene: TRBV14
d_gene: TRBD2
j_gene: TRBJ2-3
abundance: -
CDR3aa: CASSQLAGGPSTDTQYF
CDR3nt: TGTGCCAGCAGCCAGCTAGCGGGAGGGCCCTCCACAGATACGCAGTATTTT

v_gene: TRBV30
d_gene: -
j_gene: TRBJ2-7
abundance: -
CDR3aa: CAWTGGREQYF
CDR3nt: TGTGCCTGGACAGGCGGGCGCGAGCAGTACTTC

v_gene: TRBV7-2
d_gene: TRBD2
j_gene: TRBJ2-3
abundance: -
CDR3aa: CASSAGLAGGTDTQYF
CDR3nt: TGTGCCAGCAGCGCCGGACTAGCGGGGGGCACAGATACGCAGTATTTT

v_gene: TRBV6-5
d_gene: -
j_gene: TRBJ2-5
abundance: few
CDR3aa: CASSYFGSQYF
CDR3nt: TGTGCCAGCAGTTACTTCGGCAGTCAGTACTTC

v_gene: TRBV20-1
d_gene: -
j_gene: TRBJ2-2
abundance: few
CDR3aa: CSASPTARGELFF
CDR3nt: TGCAGTGCCTCTCCGACGGCGCGCGGGGAGCTGTTTTTT

v_gene: TRBV24-1
d_gene: TRBD1
j_gene: TRBJ2-5
abundance: few
CDR3aa: CATSDGAGTAQETQYF
CDR3nt: TGTGCCACCAGTGATGGCGCCGGGACAGCTCAAGAGACCCAGTACTTC

v_gene: TRBV7-6
d_gene: TRBD2
j_gene: TRBJ2-7
abundance: -
CDR3aa: CASSLERSGLYEQYF
CDR3nt: TGTGCCAGCAGCTTAGAACGTAGCGGGCTCTACGAGCAGTACTTC

v_gene: TRBV12-3/TRBV12-4
d_gene: -
j_gene: TRBJ1-5
abundance: many
CDR3aa: CASSLDRERGQPQHF
CDR3nt: TGTGCCAGCAGTTTAGACAGGGAACGCGGGCAGCCCCAGCATTTT

v_gene: TRBV27
d_gene: TRBD1
j_gene: TRBJ2-7
abundance: -
CDR3aa: CASSSIRDRVNEQYF
CDR3nt: TGTGCCAGCAGTTCCATCCGGGACAGGGTCAACGAGCAGTACTTC

v_gene: TRBV10-2
d_gene: -
j_gene: TRBJ1-2
abundance: -
CDR3aa: CASSEFPGRGYGYTF
CDR3nt: TGCGCCAGCAGTGAGTTTCCGGGCAGGGGCTATGGCTACACCTTC

v_gene: TRBV28
d_gene: -
j_gene: TRBJ2-7
abundance: many
CDR3aa: CASSPRRLTNSYEQYF
CDR3nt: TGTGCCAGCAGCCCCCGCCGTTTAACTAACTCCTACGAGCAGTACTTC

v_gene: TRBV28
d_gene: TRBD2
j_gene: TRBJ2-7
abundance: few
CDR3aa: CASSLATSGYFF
CDR3nt: TGTGCCAGCAGTTTGGCGACTAGCGGGTATTTCTTC

v_gene: TRBV27
d_gene: TRBD2
j_gene: TRBJ2-1
abundance: few
CDR3aa: CASSPTPRDYINEQFF
CDR3nt: TGTGCCAGCAGTCCCACCCCCCGGGACTACATCAATGAGCAGTTCTTC

v_gene: TRBV6-6
d_gene: TRBD1
j_gene: TRBJ1-1
abundance: few
CDR3aa: CASSYARDRGRGGPEAFF
CDR3nt: TGTGCCAGCAGTTACGCGAGGGACAGGGGGCGAGGGGGCCCTGAAGCTTTCTTT

v_gene: TRBV7-2
d_gene: -
j_gene: TRBJ1-6
abundance: -
CDR3aa: CASSSAGINSPLHF
CDR3nt: TGTGCCAGCAGCTCAGCAGGGATCAATTCACCCCTCCACTTT

v_gene: TRBV28
d_gene: TRBD1
j_gene: TRBJ2-7
abundance: -
CDR3aa: CASSFGTGLTYEQYF
CDR3nt: TGTGCCAGCAGTTTTGGGACAGGGTTGACGTACGAGCAGTACTTC

v_gene: TRBV5-1
d_gene: TRBD1
j_gene: TRBJ2-1
abundance: many
CDR3aa: CASSAYGTALQNEQFF
CDR3nt: TGCGCCAGCAGCGCTTACGGGACAGCCCTCCAGAATGAGCAGTTCTTC

v_gene: TRBV10-3
d_gene: TRBD1
j_gene: TRBJ2-7
abundance: -
CDR3aa: CAISGTGSNYEQYF
CDR3nt: TGTGCCATCAGTGGGACAGGGAGTAACTACGAGCAGTACTTC

v_gene: TRBV5-6
d_gene: -
j_gene: TRBJ2-3
abundance: -
CDR3aa: CASSLEGYTDTQYF
CDR3nt: TGTGCCAGCAGCTTGGAGGGCTACACAGATACGCAGTATTTT

v_gene: TRBV7-2
d_gene: -
j_gene: TRBJ1-4
abundance: many
CDR3aa: CASSPTGHLEKLFF
CDR3nt: TGTGCCAGCAGCCCAACGGGCCACCTTGAAAAACTGTTTTTT

v_gene: TRBV27
d_gene: TRBD1
j_gene: TRBJ2-1
abundance: few
CDR3aa: CASSLWDRYNEQFF
CDR3nt: TGTGCCAGCAGTTTATGGGACAGATACAATGAGCAGTTCTTC

v_gene: TRBV29-1
d_gene: TRBD2
j_gene: TRBJ2-3
abundance: few
CDR3aa: CSVKRVAGERGDTQYF
CDR3nt: TGCAGCGTTAAACGGGTAGCGGGAGAAAGAGGAGATACGCAGTATTTT

v_gene: TRBV24-1
d_gene: -
j_gene: TRBJ1-5
abundance: -
CDR3aa: CATSGRDLSNQPQHF
CDR3nt: TGTGCCACCAGTGGCAGGGATCTCAGCAATCAGCCCCAGCATTTT

v_gene: TRBV19
d_gene: -
j_gene: TRBJ2-7
abundance: few
CDR3aa: CATRGEGTYEQYF
CDR3nt: TGTGCCACCAGAGGAGAAGGGACCTACGAGCAGTACTTC

v_gene: TRBV20-1
d_gene: TRBD2
j_gene: TRBJ2-7
abundance: -
CDR3aa: CSASRPTSGSTYEQYF
CDR3nt: TGCAGTGCTAGTCGGCCGACTAGCGGGAGCACCTACGAGCAGTACTTC

v_gene: TRBV6-5
d_gene: -
j_gene: TRBJ1-3
abundance: -
CDR3aa: CASSPLRAGGNTIYW
CDR3nt: TGTGCCAGCAGCCCCCTCCGAGCGGGAGGAAACACCATATATTGG

v_gene: TRBV28
d_gene: TRBD2
j_gene: TRBJ2-3
abundance: few
CDR3aa: CASGLAGVGDTQYF
CDR3nt: TGTGCCAGCGGTCTAGCGGGAGTTGGGGATACGCAGTATTTT

v_gene: TRBV7-8
d_gene: TRBD1
j_gene: TRBJ1-2
abundance: many
CDR3aa: CASSFLTGVYGYTF
CDR3nt: TGTGCCAGCAGCTTCCTGACAGGGGTCTATGGCTACACCTTC

v_gene: TRBV4-1
d_gene: TRBD2
j_gene: TRBJ2-1
abundance: -
CDR3aa: CASSQEWLAGNNEQFF
CDR3nt: TGCGCCAGCAGCCAAGAGTGGCTAGCGGGGAACAATGAGCAGTTCTTC

v_gene: TRBV7-6
d_gene: -
j_gene: TRBJ1-3
abundance: few
CDR3aa: CASSFGVWNTIYF
CDR3nt: TGTGCCAGCAGCTTTGGGGTTTGGAACACCATATATTTT

v_gene: TRBV7-2
d_gene: TRBD2
j_gene: TRBJ2-2
abundance: -
CDR3aa: CASSLTAGEETGELFF
CDR3nt: TGTGCCAGCAGCCTGACGGCGGGAGAAGAAACCGGGGAGCTGTTTTTT

v_gene: TRBV7-2
d_gene: -
j_gene: TRBJ2-4
abundance: many
CDR3aa: CASSLIPRSGRAKNIQYF
CDR3nt: TGTGCCAGCAGCCTAATCCCCAGGTCCGGTAGAGCCAAAAACATTCAGTACTTC

v_gene: TRBV7-8
d_gene: -
j_gene: TRBJ2-7
abundance: few
CDR3aa: CASSLRDGGIYEQYF
CDR3nt: TGTGCCAGCAGCCTCCGGGACGGTGGGATCTACGAGCAGTACTTC

v_gene: TRBV14
d_gene: -
j_gene: TRBJ1-2
abundance: few
CDR3aa: CASSQDFTGLTNYGYTF
CDR3nt: TGTGCCAGCAGCCAAGATTTCACAGGGCTCACTAACTATGGCTACACCTTC

v_gene: TRBV7-2
d_gene: -
j_gene: TRBJ2-3
abundance: few
CDR3aa: CASSPTGRSPDTQYF
CDR3nt: TGTGCCAGCAGCCCAACCGGGAGATCCCCAGATACGCAGTATTTT

v_gene: TRBV27
d_gene: -
j_gene: TRBJ1-6
abundance: -
CDR3aa: CASRRDRSLPSPLHF
CDR3nt: TGTGCCAGCCGTCGAGACAGGAGTCTGCCTTCACCCCTCCACTTT

v_gene: TRBV14
d_gene: -
j_gene: TRBJ1-3
abundance: once
CDR3aa: CASSQDWGSSGNTIYF
CDR3nt: TGTGCCAGCAGCCAAGATTGGGGCAGCTCTGGAAACACCATATATTTT

v_gene: TRBV11-2
d_gene: -
j_gene: TRBJ2-3
abundance: few
CDR3aa: CASSPTGEGTVDTQYF
CDR3nt: TGTGCCAGCAGCCCAACAGGGGAGGGGACCGTCGATACGCAGTATTTT

v_gene: TRBV25-1
d_gene: TRBD1
j_gene: TRBJ1-6
abundance: -
CDR3aa: CASSGGWDRFESPLHF
CDR3nt: TGTGCCAGCAGTGGGGGCTGGGACAGGTTTGAGTCACCCCTCCACTTT